This T cell receptor (beta chain) was documented in a study of OX40 agonist ivuxolimab in advanced cancers. Trimming pared 7 bases from V and 0 bases from J, leaving 19 bases between. Germline V gives CDR1 SQVTM, CDR2 ANQGSEA. The CDR3 is 15 residues long. Method: immunoSEQ multiplex PCR; TCRdb's copy keeps in-frame clones and lacks some. The repertoire holds about 86,000 clones, with roughly nine tenths as singletons. V and J are TRBV29-1 and TRBJ2-7, with D perhaps matching TRBD2 (5 bases). The sequence came from an adult with an advanced solid tumor such as melanoma, head and neck, liver or kidney cancer. Specimen: CD4+ or CD8+ T cells sorted from blood, collected in a trial of the OX40 agonist ivuxolimab. CDR3 in amino acids: CSGGSGPGTSYEQYF. The CDR3 DNA reads TGCAGCGGGGGAAGCGGCCCGGGAACCTCCTACGAGCAGTACTTC.